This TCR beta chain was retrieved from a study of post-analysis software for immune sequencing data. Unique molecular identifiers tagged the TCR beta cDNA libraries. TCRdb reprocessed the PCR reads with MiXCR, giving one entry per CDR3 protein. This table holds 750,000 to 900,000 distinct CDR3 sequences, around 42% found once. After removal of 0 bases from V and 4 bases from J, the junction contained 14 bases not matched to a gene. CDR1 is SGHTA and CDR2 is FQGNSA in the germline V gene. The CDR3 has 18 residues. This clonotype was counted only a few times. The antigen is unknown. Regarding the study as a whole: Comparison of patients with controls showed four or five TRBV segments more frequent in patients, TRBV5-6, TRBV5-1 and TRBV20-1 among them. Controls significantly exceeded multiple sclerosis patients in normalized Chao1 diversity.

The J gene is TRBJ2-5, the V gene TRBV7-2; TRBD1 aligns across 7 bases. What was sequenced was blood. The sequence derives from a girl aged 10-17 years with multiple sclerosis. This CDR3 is CASSLAPFNRGPGETQYF. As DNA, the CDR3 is TGTGCCAGCAGCTTAGCCCCTTTCAACAGGGGCCCCGGAGAGACCCAGTACTTC.